The 18 T cell receptor beta chains in this list originate from one sample, sequenced in a study of cytomegalovirus exposure and HLA in healthy donors. Use of 60 Vbeta and 13 Jbeta primers characterized the PCR. Assay: immunoSEQ multiplex PCR; the TCRdb copy retains only in-frame clones and omits some. The sample yields some 120,000 clones, roughly 80% seen once. Material: PBMCs. All receptors derive from a female donor in good health and CMV-seronegative.

The genes are TRBV30 and TRBJ1-6; 7 bases agree with TRBD1. Germline values: CDR1 GTSNPN, CDR2 SVGIG (reference sequence). The CDR3 is made up of 15 amino acids. J gave up 4 bases and V 3 bases, and 6 bases lay outside the gene matches. The CDR3 DNA reads as TGTGCCTGGAGCGCTAAACAGGGGTATAATTCACCCCTCCACTTT. It encodes CAWSAKQGYNSPLHF. The full variable domain, with the rest looked up from reference TRBV30 and TRBJ1-6, is SQTIHQWPATLVQPVGSPLSLECTVEGTSNPNLYWYRQAAGRGLQLLFYSVGIGQISSEVPQNLSASRPQDRQFILSSKKLLLSDSGFYLCAWSAKQGYNSPLHFGNGTRLTVT.

The gene calls are TRBV19 and TRBJ1-1; D is uncertain. Germline V gene lookup returns CDR1 LNHDA and CDR2 SQIVND (reference sequence). The CDR3 length is 11 residues. Trimming removed 6 bases at V and 10 bases at J, with 12 bases between. CDR3 loop: CASRAVIIAFF. CDR3 coding DNA: TGTGCCAGTAGAGCCGTAATAATAGCTTTCTTT.

The chain carries TRBV6-5 and TRBJ2-3; 7 nucleotides align to TRBD2. CDR1 is MNHEY, CDR2 SVGAGI, per germline. Trimming removed 6 bases from V and 6 bases from J; junction bases left unmatched: 12. There are 15 residues in the CDR3. The CDR3 is CASRFREAKGDTQYF. Here the CDR3 DNA reads TGTGCCAGCAGGTTCCGGGAGGCGAAGGGGGATACGCAGTATTTT.

This chain joins TRBV2 and TRBJ2-1, with D possibly being TRBD1 (5 bases). The CDR3 totals 15 residues. CDR1 and CDR2 (germline): SNHLY, FYNNEI. The V gene lost 0 bases and the J gene lost 9 bases, with 15 bases spanning the gap. The CDR3 loop is CASSEALGRASEQFF. The CDR3 region has the DNA TGTGCCAGCAGTGAAGCTCTCGGCAGGGCGAGTGAGCAGTTCTTC.

This chain connects TRBV6-5 to TRBJ1-2, with a weak D call TRBD1 (5 bases). Germline CDR1 and CDR2: MNHEY and SVGAGI. The CDR3 totals 13 residues. V lost 5 bases, J lost 8 bases, and 15 bases lay in between. The CDR3 protein is CASSERDLGGYTF. In DNA, the CDR3 is TGTGCCAGCAGTGAGCGGGACTTGGGGGGCTACACCTTC.

This chain uses TRBV2 with TRBJ1-1; TRBD1 aligns across 10 bases. With 6 bases clipped from V and 3 bases from J, the junction kept 10 bases outside the gene matches. The CDR3 length is 16 residues. Germline loops: CDR1 SNHLY, CDR2 FYNNEI. CDR3: CASRATGTGAHTEAFF. The CDR3 nucleotides are TGTGCCAGCAGGGCTACCGGGACAGGGGCCCACACTGAAGCTTTCTTT.

This clone has only one observation. The chain uses TRBV11-2 and TRBJ2-7; D is unresolved. The ends were cut back, 0 bases at V and 0 bases at J, with 9 bases in the middle. Per the germline V gene, CDR1 is SGHAT and CDR2 is FQNNGV. The CDR3 spans 15 residues. CDR3: CASSLDSLPSYEQYF. Written as DNA, the CDR3 is TGTGCCAGCAGCTTAGATTCTCTCCCCTCCTACGAGCAGTACTTC.

This chain uses TRBV5-6 with TRBJ2-7; TRBD2 matches at 10 bases. J gave up 2 bases and V 0 bases, and 2 bases lay outside the gene matches. Germline CDR1 is SGHDT and CDR2 is YYEEEE. There are 15 residues in the CDR3. CDR3 sequence: CASSLGLAGAYEQYF. In DNA, the CDR3 is TGTGCCAGCAGCTTGGGGCTAGCGGGGGCCTACGAGCAGTACTTC.

The genes are TRBV10-3 and TRBJ1-1, with D possibly being TRBD1 (5 bases). The CDR3 spans 14 residues. V gave up 2 bases and J gave up 10 bases, with 17 bases separating them. CDR1 is ENHRY, CDR2 SYGVKD, per germline. The CDR3 loop reads CAISETGPDEGAFF. In DNA form, the CDR3 reads TGTGCCATCAGTGAGACAGGACCTGATGAAGGAGCTTTCTTT.

The rearrangement joins TRBV5-8 to TRBJ1-6; D is unclear. Between the trimmed V and J ends, which lost 4 bases and 8 bases, there was a span of 16 bases. This CDR3 contains 15 residues. Germline lookup yields CDR1 SGHTS and CDR2 YDEGEE. CDR3 protein: CASSRGEGFYSPLHF. Here the CDR3 DNA reads TGTGCCAGCAGCCGCGGGGAAGGATTTTATTCACCCCTCCACTTT.

The gene calls are TRBV25-1 and TRBJ2-4; D is perhaps TRBD1 (6 bases). The CDR3 consists of 15 residues. Germline V lookup: CDR1 MGHDK, CDR2 SYGVNS. V shed 3 bases and J shed 7 bases, with 16 bases lying between them. The CDR3 bases are TGTGCCAGCAGTGAGTTGGCAGGGGCGTTTAACATTCAGTACTTC. Protein: CASSELAGAFNIQYF.

The gene calls are TRBV5-1 and TRBJ2-5, with TRBD1 as a possible D gene (6 bases). Germline V lookup: CDR1 SGHRS, CDR2 YFSETQ. The V gene lost 4 bases and the J gene lost 3 bases, with 10 bases spanning the gap. The CDR3 contains 13 residues. The CDR3 DNA reads as TGCGCCAGCAGCCGCTACAGGGAAGAGACCCAGTACTTC. It codes for CASSRYREETQYF.

The V call is TRBV6-1, the J call TRBJ1-1; no clear D gene. The CDR3 is 12 residues long. Trimming stripped 2 bases from V and 7 bases from J, with 8 bases between. The germline V gene has CDR1 MNHNS and CDR2 SASEGT. The CDR3, as DNA: TGTGCCAGCAGTGAAACTACTTTTGAAGCTTTCTTT. It specifies CASSETTFEAFF.

This chain uses TRBV6-5 with TRBJ1-1; D may be TRBD1 (5 bases). This CDR3 spans 13 amino acids. V shed 8 bases and J shed 4 bases, with 14 bases lying between them. Germline assignment: CDR1 MNHEY and CDR2 SVGAGI. DNA of the CDR3: TGTGCCAGCCGAACTTTCGGGGGCACTGAAGCTTTCTTT. It codes for CASRTFGGTEAFF.

This chain joins TRBV7-9 and TRBJ1-1; D unresolved. CDR3 length: 13 residues. Germline V gene lookup returns CDR1 SEHNR and CDR2 FQNEAQ (reference sequence). Trimming left V 4 bases short and J 6 bases short, with 12 bases between. The CDR3, as DNA: TGTGCCAGCAGCTCCCAGGTCCTCTCTGAAGCTTTCTTT. Its protein is CASSSQVLSEAFF.

This chain links TRBV10-3 with TRBJ2-7; 8 bases are shared with TRBD1. Per the germline V gene, CDR1 is ENHRY and CDR2 is SYGVKD. V gave up 8 bases and J gave up 4 bases; unmatched junction bases: 10. This CDR3 is 14 amino acids long. CDR3 in amino acids: CAIGRGTGYYEQYF. In DNA form, the CDR3 reads TGTGCCATCGGACGAGGGACAGGCTATTACGAGCAGTACTTC.

Note on this clone: One end of the junction does not line up with germline, which may come from a read error. The chain joins TRBV7-9 to TRBJ2-1; no firm D call. The CDR3 covers 11 residues. CDR1 SEHNR and CDR2 FQNEAQ come from the germline V gene (reference sequence). CDR3 in amino acids: CSSSWPNEQFF. Here the CDR3 DNA reads TGTTCCAGCAGCTGGCCCAATGAGCAGTTCTTC.

This clone has only one observation. The chain employs TRBV15 and TRBJ2-7, with TRBD1 matching over 11 bases. After removal of 2 bases from V and 3 bases from J, the junction contained 12 bases not matched to a gene. Germline CDR1 reads LNHNV; CDR2 reads YYDKDF (reference sequence). The CDR3 loop spans 18 amino acids. This chain's CDR3 is CATSRLRITGTGGYEQYF. Here the CDR3 DNA reads TGTGCCACCAGCAGACTGAGGATAACCGGGACAGGGGGCTACGAGCAGTACTTC.